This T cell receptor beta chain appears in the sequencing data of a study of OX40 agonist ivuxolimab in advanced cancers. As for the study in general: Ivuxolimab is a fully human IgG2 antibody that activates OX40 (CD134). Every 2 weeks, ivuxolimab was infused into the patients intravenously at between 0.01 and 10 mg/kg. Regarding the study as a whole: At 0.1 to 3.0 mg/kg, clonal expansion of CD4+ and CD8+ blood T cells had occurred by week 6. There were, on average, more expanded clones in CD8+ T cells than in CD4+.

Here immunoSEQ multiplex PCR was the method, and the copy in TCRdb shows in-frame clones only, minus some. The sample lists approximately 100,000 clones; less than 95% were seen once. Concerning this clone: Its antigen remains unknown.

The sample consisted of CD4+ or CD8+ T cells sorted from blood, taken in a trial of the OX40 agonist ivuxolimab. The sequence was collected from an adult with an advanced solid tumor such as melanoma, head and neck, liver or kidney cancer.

The CDR3 coding sequence is TGTGCCAGCAGCTTGGCGGGAGCGTCGGCAGATACGCAGTATTTT. Encoded protein: CASSLAGASADTQYF. The chain uses TRBV5-8 and TRBJ2-3; a possible D gene is TRBD2 (6 bases). The CDR3 is 15 amino acids. CDR1 and CDR2 from the germline V gene are SGHTS and YDEGEE. With 0 bases removed from V and 4 bases from J, the gap between germline ends came to 12 bases.